This record concerns one TCR beta chain sequence. The antigen remains unidentified. Germline-derived CDR1 and CDR2 are SGHNT and YYREEE (reference sequence). Trimming removed 0 bases at V and 4 bases at J, with 9 bases between. This CDR3 spans 14 amino acids. This sample is part of a study of cytomegalovirus exposure and HLA in healthy donors. Study information: From donors who were HLA-typed, an early data release held about 85 million unique TCRs.

Findings and caveats of the study: In a later analysis, TCR beta V- and J-gene trimming was associated with a missense DCLRE1C variant. Sequencing depth across donors, presence/absence analyses assumed, was roughly uniform. TCR beta chains numbering some 150 were designated cytomegalovirus-associated.

PCR primers comprised 60 Vbeta and 13 Jbeta primers. Sequenced by immunoSEQ multiplex PCR; TCRdb stores in-frame clones only, minus some. The table lists more than 95,000 clones, about 80% of them singletons. This receptor was identified in a woman in her 40s in good health and CMV-seronegative. The specimen sequenced was PBMCs. This chain uses TRBV5-4 with TRBJ2-3; TRBD1 is a possible D gene (5 bases). In nucleotides, the CDR3 is TGTGCCAGCAGCTTGGGACCAGGGTCAGATACGCAGTATTTT. Protein sequence: CASSLGPGSDTQYF.